The subject of this entry is one T cell receptor (beta chain). This specimen belongs to a study of monozygotic twins with inflammatory bowel disease. Unsorted whole blood yielded the total RNA, with T cells left unselected. TCRdb reanalyzed the 5' RACE reads and collapses them to one entry per CDR3 protein, without DNA. The data include about 210,000 distinct CDR3 sequences; the top ten clones carry 1.5% to 2%. CDR3 length: 14 residues. The germline V gene has CDR1 DFQATT and CDR2 SNEGSKA (reference sequence). The sample was blood. The clonotype originates from a human donor with ulcerative colitis or Crohn's disease, or a healthy co-twin of an affected twin (not recorded which). The chain joins TRBV20-1 to TRBJ1-1. CDR3 amino acids: CSARGLYSSTEAFF.